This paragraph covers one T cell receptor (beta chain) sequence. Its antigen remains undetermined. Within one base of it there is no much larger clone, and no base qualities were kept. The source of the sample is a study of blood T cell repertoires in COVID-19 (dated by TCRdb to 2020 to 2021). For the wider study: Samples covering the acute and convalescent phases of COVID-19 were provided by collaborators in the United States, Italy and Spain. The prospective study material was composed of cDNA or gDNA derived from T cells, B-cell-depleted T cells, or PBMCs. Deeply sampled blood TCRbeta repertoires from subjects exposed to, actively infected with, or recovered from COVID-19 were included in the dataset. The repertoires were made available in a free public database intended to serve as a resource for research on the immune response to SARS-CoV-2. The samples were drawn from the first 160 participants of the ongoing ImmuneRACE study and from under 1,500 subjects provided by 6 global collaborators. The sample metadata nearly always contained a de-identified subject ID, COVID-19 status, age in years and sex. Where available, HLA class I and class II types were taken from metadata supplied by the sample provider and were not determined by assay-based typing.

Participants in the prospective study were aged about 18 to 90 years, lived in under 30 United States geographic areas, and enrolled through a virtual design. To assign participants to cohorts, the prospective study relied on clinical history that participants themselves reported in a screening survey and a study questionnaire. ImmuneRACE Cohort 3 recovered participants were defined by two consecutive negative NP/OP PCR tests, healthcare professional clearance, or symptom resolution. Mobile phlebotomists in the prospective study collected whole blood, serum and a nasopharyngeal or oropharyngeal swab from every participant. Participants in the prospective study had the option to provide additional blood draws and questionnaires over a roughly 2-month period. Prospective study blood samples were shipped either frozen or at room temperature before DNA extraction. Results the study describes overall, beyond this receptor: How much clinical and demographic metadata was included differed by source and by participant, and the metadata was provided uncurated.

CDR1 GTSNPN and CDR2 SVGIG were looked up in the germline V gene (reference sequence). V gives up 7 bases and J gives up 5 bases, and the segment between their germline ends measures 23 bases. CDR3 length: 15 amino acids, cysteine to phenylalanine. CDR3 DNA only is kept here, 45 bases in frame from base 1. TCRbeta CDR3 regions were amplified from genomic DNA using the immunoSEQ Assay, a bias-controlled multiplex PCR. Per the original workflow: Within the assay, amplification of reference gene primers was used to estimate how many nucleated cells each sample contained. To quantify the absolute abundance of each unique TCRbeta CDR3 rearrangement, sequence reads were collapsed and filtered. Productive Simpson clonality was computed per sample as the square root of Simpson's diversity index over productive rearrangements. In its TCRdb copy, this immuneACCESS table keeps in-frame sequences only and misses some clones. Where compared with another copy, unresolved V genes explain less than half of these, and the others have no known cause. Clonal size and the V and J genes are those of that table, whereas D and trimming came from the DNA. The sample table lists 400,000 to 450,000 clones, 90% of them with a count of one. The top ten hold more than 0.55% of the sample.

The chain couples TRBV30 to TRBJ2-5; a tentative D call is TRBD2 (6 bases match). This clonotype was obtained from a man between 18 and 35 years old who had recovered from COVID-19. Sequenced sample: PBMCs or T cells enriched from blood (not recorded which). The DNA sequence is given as TGTGCCTATAGCGGAAACGGGGGTTCAGAGGAGACCCAGTACTTC. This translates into CAYSGNGGSEETQYF.